Sequencing of this T cell receptor (beta chain) was carried out in a study of blood T cell repertoires in COVID-19. About the study: PBMCs, B-cell-depleted T cells, or T cells were the source of the cDNA or gDNA that made up the material.

The data were produced by immunoSEQ multiplex PCR, yet TCRdb's version contains in-frame clones alone and is incomplete. The repertoire holds more than 200,000 clones, with about 79% as singletons. This clone was found many times. CDR3 size: 14 residues. Trimming removed 1 base from V and 4 bases from J, with 7 bases in between. CDR1 and CDR2 (germline): KGHDR, SFDVKD. Sequenced input: peripheral blood. The sequence came from a woman between 40 and 55 years old who had recovered from COVID-19. This chain links TRBV24-1 with TRBJ1-5; D possibly corresponds to TRBD1 (5 bases). The CDR3 region has the DNA TGTGCCACCAGTGATTTCGACAGTAATCAGCCCCAGCATTTT. It encodes CATSDFDSNQPQHF.